One T cell receptor (beta chain) is described in this entry. This sample stems from a study of blood T cell repertoires in COVID-19. Trimming removed 7 bases from V and 1 base from J, with 11 bases in between. Germline loops: CDR1 LNHDA, CDR2 SQIVND (reference sequence). The CDR3 consists of 14 residues. Repertoires were generated with immunoSEQ multiplex PCR, while TCRdb's copy carries only in-frame clones and drops some. The data contain roughly 340,000 clones, around 89% of them singletons. The sequence was collected from a man younger than 30 who had recovered from COVID-19. V and J are TRBV19 and TRBJ1-5, with a tentative D call TRBD1 (5 bases). The sample taken for sequencing was PBMCs or T cells enriched from blood (not recorded which). The CDR3 region has the DNA TGTGCCAGTAACGGAGCAGGGAGCAATCAGCCCCAGCATTTT. This codes for CASNGAGSNQPQHF.